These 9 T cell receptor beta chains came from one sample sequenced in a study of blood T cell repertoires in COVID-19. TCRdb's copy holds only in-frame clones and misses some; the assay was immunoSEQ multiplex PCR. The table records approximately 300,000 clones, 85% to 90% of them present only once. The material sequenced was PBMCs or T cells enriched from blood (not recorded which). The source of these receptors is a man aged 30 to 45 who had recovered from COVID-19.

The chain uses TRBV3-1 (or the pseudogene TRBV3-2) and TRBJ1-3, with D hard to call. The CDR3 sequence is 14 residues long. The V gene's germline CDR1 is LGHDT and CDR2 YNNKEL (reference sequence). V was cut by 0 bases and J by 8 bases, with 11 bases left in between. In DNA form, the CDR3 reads TGTGCCAGCAGCCAAGATGTATGGGAGTACACCATATATTTT. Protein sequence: CASSQDVWEYTIYF.

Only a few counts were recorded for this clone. Here the CDR3 reads CASSEQQGNTIYF. For the CDR3, the DNA is TGTGCCAGCAGTGAACAGCAGGGAAACACCATATATTTT. This chain links TRBV6-4 with TRBJ1-3; D remains ambiguous. Germline V CDR1 and CDR2: MRHNA, SNTAGT. Trimming took 3 bases from V and 4 from J, leaving 7 bases between them. This CDR3 spans 13 amino acids.

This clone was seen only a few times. The CDR3 spells CASSNGSSYNEQFF. Here the CDR3 DNA reads TGTGCCAGCAGTAACGGGAGCTCCTACAATGAGCAGTTCTTC. The gene calls are TRBV6-4 and TRBJ2-1; weak D call: TRBD2 (6 bases). This CDR3 has 14 residues. Trimming took off 5 bases at V and 0 bases at J, with 8 bases between the two ends. Looked up from germline, CDR1 is MRHNA and CDR2 is SNTAGT.

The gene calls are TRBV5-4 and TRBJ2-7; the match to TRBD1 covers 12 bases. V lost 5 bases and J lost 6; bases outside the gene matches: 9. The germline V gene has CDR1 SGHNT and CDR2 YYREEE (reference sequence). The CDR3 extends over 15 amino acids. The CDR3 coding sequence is TGTGCCAGCAGTCCCACCGGGACAGGGGGCTCCGAGCAGTACTTC. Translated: CASSPTGTGGSEQYF.

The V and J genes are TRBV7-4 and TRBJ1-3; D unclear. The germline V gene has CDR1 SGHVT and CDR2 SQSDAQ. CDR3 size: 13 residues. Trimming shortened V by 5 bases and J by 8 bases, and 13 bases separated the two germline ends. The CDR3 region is CASSREPWDTIYF. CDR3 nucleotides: TGTGCCAGCAGCAGGGAGCCGTGGGACACCATATATTTT.

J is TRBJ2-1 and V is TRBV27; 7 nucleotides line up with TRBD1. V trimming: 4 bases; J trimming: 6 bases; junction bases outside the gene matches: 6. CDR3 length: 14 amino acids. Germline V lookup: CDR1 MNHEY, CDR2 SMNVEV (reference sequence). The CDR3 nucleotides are TGTGCCAGCAGTTCGTTCGGGACAGTCAATGAGCAGTTCTTC. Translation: CASSSFGTVNEQFF.

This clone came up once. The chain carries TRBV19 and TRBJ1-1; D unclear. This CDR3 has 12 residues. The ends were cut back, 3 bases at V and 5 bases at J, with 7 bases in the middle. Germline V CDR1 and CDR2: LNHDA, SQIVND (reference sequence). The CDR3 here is CASSITRTEAFF. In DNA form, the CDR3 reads TGTGCCAGTAGTATCACGAGAACTGAAGCTTTCTTT.

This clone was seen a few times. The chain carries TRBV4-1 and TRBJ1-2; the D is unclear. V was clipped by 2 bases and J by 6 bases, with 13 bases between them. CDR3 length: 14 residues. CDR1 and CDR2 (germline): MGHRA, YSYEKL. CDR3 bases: TGCGCCAGCAGCCAACACGGACTGAAGAATGGCTACACCTTC. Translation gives CASSQHGLKNGYTF.

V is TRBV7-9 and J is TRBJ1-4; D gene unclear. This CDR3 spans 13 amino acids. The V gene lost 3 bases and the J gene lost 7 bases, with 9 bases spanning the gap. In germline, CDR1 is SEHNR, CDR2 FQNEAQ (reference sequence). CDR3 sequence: CASSFPGSEKLFF. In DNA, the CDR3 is TGTGCCAGCAGCTTCCCCGGGAGTGAAAAACTGTTTTTT.